The 20 T cell receptor beta chains below all came from one sample that was sequenced in a study of T cells in Graves' hyperthyroidism and ophthalmopathy (dated by TCRdb to between 2019 and 2020). Receptor amplification or capture employed multiplex PCR. Sequencing used an Illumina HiSeq 2000. The TCR beta CDR3 regions were amplified from the RNA transcripts. The first round of RT-PCR for the TCR CDR3 was performed with the HTBI primer set and the Qiagen OneStep RT-PCR kit. The raw public data were reprocessed by TCRdb itself: fastp quality trimming at Q25, MiXCR clonotype calling, in-frame beta chains only. Records with the same CDR3 protein are collapsed into one entry carrying the most frequent genes and DNA. This sample has fewer than 250,000 distinct CDR3 sequences in its table, and about a sixth of those were observed once. The top ten clones comprise 28% of the sample. Sequencing input: blood. These receptors were obtained from a woman under 30 with Graves' ophthalmopathy.

In its sample, this clonotype was seen many times. The V gene is TRBV28, the J gene TRBJ2-7; a possible D gene is TRBD1 (6 bases). V lost 5 bases and J 6 bases, leaving 17 bases between the germline ends. Germline-derived CDR1 and CDR2 are MDHEN and SYDVKM. CDR3 size: 14 residues. The DNA for the CDR3 is TGTGCCAGCAGTCGAACGGACAGCATGGGCGAGCAGTACTTC. Its protein product is CASSRTDSMGEQYF.

This clonotype appeared many times. The chain employs TRBV19 and TRBJ1-1; TRBD1 aligns across 10 bases. CDR1 LNHDA and CDR2 SQIVND come from the germline V gene (reference sequence). Losses at the gene ends were 5 bases for V and 1 base for J; bases not matched to a gene: 25. The CDR3 spans 22 residues. CDR3 sequence reads: CASSPILGGQGINVQENTEAFF. As DNA, the CDR3 is TGTGCCAGTAGTCCGATCTTGGGGGGACAGGGGATAAATGTTCAGGAGAACACTGAAGCTTTCTTT. The variable domain in full, with the rest retrieved from reference TRBV19 and TRBJ1-1, is DGGITQSPKYLFRKEGQNVTLSCEQNLNHDAMYWYRQDPGQGLRLIYYSQIVNDFQKGDIAEGYSVSREKKESFPLTVTSAQKNPTAFYLCASSPILGGQGINVQENTEAFFGQGTRLTVV.

Ten or more counts support this clonotype. This chain joins TRBV19 and TRBJ1-1, with 10 nucleotides matching TRBD1. CDR1 is LNHDA, CDR2 SQIVND, per germline (reference sequence). The CDR3 is made up of 14 amino acids. The junction had 8 bases not matched to a gene; V was cut back by 7 bases and J by 6 bases. CDR3 coding DNA: TGTGCCAGTACCTGGACAGGGGGGCTCCCTGAAGCTTTCTTT. This sequence encodes CASTWTGGLPEAFF. Looking up the rest from reference TRBV19 and TRBJ1-1 gives the full variable domain: DGGITQSPKYLFRKEGQNVTLSCEQNLNHDAMYWYRQDPGQGLRLIYYSQIVNDFQKGDIAEGYSVSREKKESFPLTVTSAQKNPTAFYLCASTWTGGLPEAFFGQGTRLTVV.

This rearrangement joins TRBV3-1 to TRBJ2-7; TRBD2 aligns across 13 bases. This CDR3 is built from 16 residues. Germline values: CDR1 LGHDT, CDR2 YNNKEL (reference sequence). With 0 bases clipped from V and 6 bases from J, the junction kept 5 bases outside the gene matches. The CDR3 is CASSQERLAGGGEQYF. The CDR3, as DNA: TGTGCCAGCAGCCAAGAGAGACTAGCGGGGGGCGGCGAGCAGTACTTC.

This clonotype was detected ten times or more. The chain joins TRBV20-1 to TRBJ1-1; D call uncertain. Germline CDR1 DFQATT, CDR2 SNEGSKA (reference sequence). Trimming pared 6 bases from V and 6 bases from J, leaving 11 bases between. The CDR3 has 11 amino acids. CDR3 sequence reads: CSAKGLSEAFF. DNA of the CDR3: TGCAGTGCCAAGGGCCTCTCTGAAGCTTTCTTT.

The chain combines TRBV7-8 with TRBJ1-1; TRBD1 aligns across 8 bases. Germline values: CDR1 SGHVS, CDR2 FQNEAQ. V lost 6 bases, J lost 2 bases, and 14 bases stayed unmatched. This CDR3 comprises 17 residues. CDR3 in DNA: TGTGCCAGCAGTTTATTGGGGGCAGGGGGCCCCAACACTGAAGCTTTCTTT. Translated, it gives CASSLLGAGGPNTEAFF.

The chain recombines TRBV28 with TRBJ1-5, with TRBD1 as a possible D gene (6 bases). The CDR3 extends over 15 amino acids. Trimming removed 4 bases at V and 7 bases at J, with 17 bases between. Germline CDR1 MDHEN, CDR2 SYDVKM. The CDR3 region has the DNA TGTGCCAGCAGTTCCAAATTAAACAGGGCACAGCCCCAGCATTTT. It yields the protein CASSSKLNRAQPQHF. The variable domain in full, completed from reference TRBV28 and TRBJ1-5, reads DVKVTQSSRYLVKRTGEKVFLECVQDMDHENMFWYRQDPGLGLRLIYFSYDVKMKEKGDIPEGYSVSREKKERFSLILESASTNQTSMYLCASSSKLNRAQPQHFGDGTRLSIL.

The genes are TRBV28 and TRBJ2-7; D is unresolved. Trimming removed 4 bases from V and 2 bases from J, with 12 bases in between. This CDR3 has 14 amino acids. From germline, CDR1 is MDHEN and CDR2 SYDVKM. CDR3 amino acids: CASSSSDTTYEQYF. The CDR3 DNA reads TGTGCCAGCAGTTCATCAGACACAACCTACGAGCAGTACTTC.

The chain combines TRBV20-1 with TRBJ2-7; 12 bases fit TRBD2. With V trimmed by 5 bases and J by 2 bases, 1 base remained unmatched. This CDR3 comprises 13 residues. CDR1 and CDR2 from the germline V gene are DFQATT and SNEGSKA (reference sequence). The CDR3 reads CSAGLAGPYEQYF. The CDR3 DNA sequence: TGCAGTGCTGGACTAGCGGGGCCCTACGAGCAGTACTTC.

This clonotype came up a few times. The chain couples TRBV11-2 to TRBJ2-1, with no clear D. The CDR3 is 15 residues long. Germline-derived CDR1 and CDR2 are SGHAT and FQNNGV. Deletions cut 0 bases from V and 3 bases from J, with 9 bases between. CDR3 DNA: TGTGCCAGCAGCTTAGAGATTGGTATCTACAATGAGCAGTTCTTC. It translates to CASSLEIGIYNEQFF.

This clonotype was found many times. The chain employs TRBV13 and TRBJ2-7; no definite D call. The V end was cut by 5 bases, the J end by 3 bases, with 11 bases between. The CDR3 spans 13 residues. Germline assignment: CDR1 PRHDT and CDR2 FYEKMQ (reference sequence). The CDR3 DNA sequence: TGTGCCAGCAGCCTCGGAGTATTCTACGAGCAGTACTTC. This codes for CASSLGVFYEQYF. Drawing the rest from reference TRBV13 and TRBJ2-7, the complete variable domain is AAGVIQSPRHLIKEKRETATLKCYPIPRHDTVYWYQQGPGQDPQFLISFYEKMQSDKGSIPDRFSAQQFSDYHSELNMSSLELGDSALYFCASSLGVFYEQYFGPGTRLTVT.

The sample holds many counts of this clonotype. V and J are TRBV28 and TRBJ2-6; 13 bases agree with TRBD2. This CDR3 region has 18 residues. V shed 5 bases, J shed 1 base, and the junction held 5 bases outside the gene matches. Per the germline V gene, CDR1 is MDHEN and CDR2 is SYDVKM. The CDR3 bases are TGTGCCAGCAGTGGGGGACTAGCGGGAAGTTCTGGGGCCAACGTCCTGACTTTC. Amino acids: CASSGGLAGSSGANVLTF. The variable domain in full, with the rest retrieved from reference TRBV28 and TRBJ2-6, is DVKVTQSSRYLVKRTGEKVFLECVQDMDHENMFWYRQDPGLGLRLIYFSYDVKMKEKGDIPEGYSVSREKKERFSLILESASTNQTSMYLCASSGGLAGSSGANVLTFGAGSRLTVL.

The chain is built from TRBV29-1 and TRBJ2-1; the match to TRBD2 covers 8 bases. TRBJ2-7 explains the end of the DNA better; the J call may be wrong. Looked up from germline, CDR1 is SQVTM and CDR2 is ANQGSEA. The CDR3 consists of 15 residues. The CDR3 sequence: CSVGRNGRAGNEQYF. In DNA, the CDR3 is TGCAGCGTTGGGCGGAACGGGAGGGCCGGGAATGAGCAGTACTTC.

This clonotype was seen repeatedly, ten times or more. J is TRBJ1-2 and V is TRBV3-1; 8 bases line up with TRBD1. The CDR3 extends over 16 amino acids. J gave up 5 bases and V 0 bases, and 8 bases lay outside the gene matches. The germline V gene has CDR1 LGHDT and CDR2 YNNKEL (reference sequence). The CDR3 here is CASSQEVWTGRYGYTF. The CDR3 DNA follows: TGTGCCAGCAGCCAAGAAGTCTGGACAGGGAGGTATGGCTACACCTTC. Looking up the rest from reference TRBV3-1 and TRBJ1-2 gives the full variable domain: DTAVSQTPKYLVTQMGNDKSIKCEQNLGHDTMYWYKQDSKKFLKIMFSYNNKELIINETVPNRFSPKSPDKAHLNLHINSLELGDSAVYFCASSQEVWTGRYGYTFGSGTRLTVV.

The chain is built from TRBV2 and TRBJ1-2, with TRBD1 identical over 9 bases. V shed 6 bases, J shed 3 bases, and the junction held 5 bases outside the gene matches. The CDR3 totals 14 residues. The germline gives CDR1 SNHLY, CDR2 FYNNEI. DNA of the CDR3: TGTGCCAGCAGCACCAGACAGGGGGACTATGGCTACACCTTC. As protein: CASSTRQGDYGYTF.

This clonotype was seen repeatedly, ten times or more. This chain connects TRBV7-8 to TRBJ2-7; TRBD2 aligns across 15 bases. The V gene end was trimmed by 4 bases and the J gene end by 2 bases; junction bases not matched to a gene: 3. The CDR3 contains 16 residues. Germline CDR1 is SGHVS and CDR2 is FQNEAQ. The CDR3 region has the DNA TGTGCCAGCAGCTACAGGACTAGCGGGAGGGCCTACGAGCAGTACTTC. This translates into CASSYRTSGRAYEQYF. Combining the CDR3 with reference TRBV7-8 and TRBJ2-7 gives the whole variable domain GAGVSQSPRYKVAKRGQDVALRCDPISGHVSLFWYQQALGQGPEFLTYFQNEAQLDKSGLPSDRFFAERPEGSVSTLKIQRTQQEDSAVYLCASSYRTSGRAYEQYFGPGTRLTVT.

This clonotype appeared many times. V usage is TRBV7-9 and J usage is TRBJ2-3; D may be TRBD1 (5 bases). Germline V gene sequence: CDR1 SEHNR, CDR2 FQNEAQ (reference sequence). The CDR3 consists of 16 residues. V lost 5 bases to trimming and J lost 1 base, with 16 bases between them. In DNA form, the CDR3 reads TGTGCCAGCAGCCCAAGGCTTATAGGGGGCACAGATACGCAGTATTTT. Translation: CASSPRLIGGTDTQYF.

This clonotype was recorded many times. The CDR3 DNA follows: TGTGCCAGCAGTTTCTGGGGACACCAAGGAAACACCATATATTTT. Its translation: CASSFWGHQGNTIYF. The J gene is TRBJ1-3, the V gene TRBV28; a possible D gene is TRBD1 (6 bases). CDR3 size: 15 residues. The germline V gene encodes CDR1 MDHEN and CDR2 SYDVKM. Between the trimmed V and J ends, which lost 3 bases and 4 bases, there was a span of 13 bases. The full variable domain, completed using reference TRBV28 and TRBJ1-3, is DVKVTQSSRYLVKRTGEKVFLECVQDMDHENMFWYRQDPGLGLRLIYFSYDVKMKEKGDIPEGYSVSREKKERFSLILESASTNQTSMYLCASSFWGHQGNTIYFGEGSWLTVV.

At least ten counts were recorded for this clonotype. The chain has TRBV19 and TRBJ1-1; TRBD1 might be the D (5 bases). The CDR3 consists of 13 residues. Germline V CDR1 and CDR2: LNHDA, SQIVND (reference sequence). Trimming left V 3 bases short and J 3 bases short, with 8 bases between. The CDR3 sequence: CASSIGADTEAFF. The CDR3, as DNA: TGTGCCAGTAGTATCGGGGCTGACACTGAAGCTTTCTTT.

This clonotype was seen repeatedly, ten times or more. The chain couples TRBV6-1 to TRBJ2-1; 9 positions agree with TRBD2. From germline, CDR1 is MNHNS and CDR2 SASEGT. CDR3 length: 16 amino acids. V lost 5 bases and J lost 0; bases outside the gene matches: 5. The CDR3 coding sequence is TGTGCCAGCAGTAGTCTAGCGGGAAGCTCCTACAATGAGCAGTTCTTC. It encodes CASSSLAGSSYNEQFF.